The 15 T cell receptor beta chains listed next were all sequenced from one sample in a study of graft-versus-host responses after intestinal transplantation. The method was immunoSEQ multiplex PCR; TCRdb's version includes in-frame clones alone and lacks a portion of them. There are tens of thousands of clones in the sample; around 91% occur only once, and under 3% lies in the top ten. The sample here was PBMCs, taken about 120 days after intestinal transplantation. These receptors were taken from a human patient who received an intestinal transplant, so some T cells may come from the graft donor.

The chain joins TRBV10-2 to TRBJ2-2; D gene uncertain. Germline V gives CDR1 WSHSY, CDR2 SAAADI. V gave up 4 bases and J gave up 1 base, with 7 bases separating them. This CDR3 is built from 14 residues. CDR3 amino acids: CASSGRVNTGELFF. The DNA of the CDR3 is TGCGCCAGCAGTGGACGGGTGAACACCGGGGAGCTGTTTTTT.

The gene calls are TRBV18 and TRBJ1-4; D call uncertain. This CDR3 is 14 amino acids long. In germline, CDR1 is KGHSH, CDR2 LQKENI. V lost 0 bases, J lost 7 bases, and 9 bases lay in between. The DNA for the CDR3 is TGTGCCAGCTCACCACCGGATTCCGTTGAAAAACTGTTTTTT. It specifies CASSPPDSVEKLFF.

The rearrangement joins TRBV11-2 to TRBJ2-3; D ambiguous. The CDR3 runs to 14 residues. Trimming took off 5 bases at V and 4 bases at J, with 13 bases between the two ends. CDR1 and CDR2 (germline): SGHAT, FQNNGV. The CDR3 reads CASSPLLNPDTQYF. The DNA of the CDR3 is TGTGCCAGCAGCCCCCTCTTGAATCCAGATACGCAGTATTTT.

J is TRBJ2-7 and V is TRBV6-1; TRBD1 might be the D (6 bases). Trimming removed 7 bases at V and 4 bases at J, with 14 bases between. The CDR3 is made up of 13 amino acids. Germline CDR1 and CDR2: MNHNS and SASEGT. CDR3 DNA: TGTGCCAGCAAGGCAGGGGATCAGTACGAGCAGTACTTC. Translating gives CASKAGDQYEQYF.

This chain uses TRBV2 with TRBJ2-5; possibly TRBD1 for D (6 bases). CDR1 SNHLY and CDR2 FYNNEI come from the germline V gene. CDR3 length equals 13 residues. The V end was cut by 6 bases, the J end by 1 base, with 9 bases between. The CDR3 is CASSGQRQETQYF. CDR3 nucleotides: TGTGCCAGCAGCGGACAGCGCCAAGAGACCCAGTACTTC.

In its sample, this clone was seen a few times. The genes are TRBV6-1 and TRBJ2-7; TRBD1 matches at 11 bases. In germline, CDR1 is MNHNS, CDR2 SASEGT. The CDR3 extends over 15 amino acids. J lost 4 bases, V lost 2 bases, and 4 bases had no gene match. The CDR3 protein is CASSESGTGGYEQYF. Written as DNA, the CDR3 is TGTGCCAGCAGTGAATCGGGGACAGGGGGGTACGAGCAGTACTTC.

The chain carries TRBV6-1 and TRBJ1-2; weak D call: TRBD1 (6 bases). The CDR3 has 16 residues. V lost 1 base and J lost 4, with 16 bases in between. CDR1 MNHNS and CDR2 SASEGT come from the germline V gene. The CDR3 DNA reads TGTGCCAGCAGTGAAGTTCTGGGGGCGCGGGGCTATGGCTACACCTTC. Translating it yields CASSEVLGARGYGYTF.

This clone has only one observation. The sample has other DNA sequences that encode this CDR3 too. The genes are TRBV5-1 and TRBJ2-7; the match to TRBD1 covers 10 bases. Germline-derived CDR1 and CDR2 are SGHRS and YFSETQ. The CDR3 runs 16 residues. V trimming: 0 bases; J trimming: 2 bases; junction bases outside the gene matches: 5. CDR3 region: CASSLAPGQGTYEQYF. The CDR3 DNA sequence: TGCGCCAGCAGCTTGGCCCCGGGACAGGGGACCTACGAGCAGTACTTC. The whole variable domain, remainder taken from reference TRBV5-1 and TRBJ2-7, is KAGVTQTPRYLIKTRGQQVTLSCSPISGHRSVSWYQQTPGQGLQFLFEYFSETQRNKGNFPGRFSGRQFSNSRSEMNVSTLELGDSALYLCASSLAPGQGTYEQYFGPGTRLTVT.

CDR3 region: CASRPMPGQGRVGELFF. The CDR3 region has the DNA TGTGCCAGCAGACCCATGCCGGGACAGGGGCGGGTCGGGGAGCTGTTTTTT. The chain couples TRBV27 to TRBJ2-2, with 10 bases lining up with TRBD1. From germline, CDR1 is MNHEY and CDR2 SMNVEV (reference sequence). Germline trimming cut 6 bases from V and 7 bases from J; bases unmatched to any gene: 14. The CDR3 is 17 amino acids.

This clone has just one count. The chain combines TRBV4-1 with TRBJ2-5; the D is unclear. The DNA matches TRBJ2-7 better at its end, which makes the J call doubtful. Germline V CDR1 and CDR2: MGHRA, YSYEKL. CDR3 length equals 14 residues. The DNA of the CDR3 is TGCGCCAGCAGCCTCACGGGCTATTTCGACGAGCAGTACTTC. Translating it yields CASSLTGYFDEQYF.

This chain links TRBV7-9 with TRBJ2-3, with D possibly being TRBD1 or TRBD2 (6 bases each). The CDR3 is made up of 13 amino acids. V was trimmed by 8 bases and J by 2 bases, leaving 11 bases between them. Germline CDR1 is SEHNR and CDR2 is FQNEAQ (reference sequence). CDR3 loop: CASVGGDTDTQYF. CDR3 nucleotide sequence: TGTGCCAGCGTGGGGGGCGACACAGATACGCAGTATTTT.

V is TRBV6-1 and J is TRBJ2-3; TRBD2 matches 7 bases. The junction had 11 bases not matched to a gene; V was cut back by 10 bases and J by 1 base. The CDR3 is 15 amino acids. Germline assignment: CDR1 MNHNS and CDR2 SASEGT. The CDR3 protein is CATSSGAGGTDTQYF. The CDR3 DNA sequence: TGTGCCACCTCAAGCGGGGCTGGAGGCACAGATACGCAGTATTTT.

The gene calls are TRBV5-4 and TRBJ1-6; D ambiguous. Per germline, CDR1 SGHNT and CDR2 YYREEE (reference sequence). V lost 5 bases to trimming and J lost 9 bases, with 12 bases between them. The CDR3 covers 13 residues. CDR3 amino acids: CASSTSEGSPLHF. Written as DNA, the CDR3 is TGTGCCAGCAGTACCTCCGAAGGTTCACCCCTCCACTTT.

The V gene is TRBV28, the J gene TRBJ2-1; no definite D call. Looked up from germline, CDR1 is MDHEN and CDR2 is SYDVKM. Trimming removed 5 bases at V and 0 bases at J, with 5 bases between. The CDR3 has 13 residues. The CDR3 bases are TGTGCCAGCAGTGTAGCCTCCTACAATGAGCAGTTCTTC. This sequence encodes CASSVASYNEQFF.

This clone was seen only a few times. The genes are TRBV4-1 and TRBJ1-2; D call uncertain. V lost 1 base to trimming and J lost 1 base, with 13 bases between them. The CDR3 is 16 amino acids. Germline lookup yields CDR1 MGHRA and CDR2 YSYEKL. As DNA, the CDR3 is TGCGCCAGCAGCCAAGGCCTCCTTTTCCTTAACTATGGCTACACCTTC. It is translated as CASSQGLLFLNYGYTF.